Below are 16 T cell receptor beta chains sequenced from a single sample in a study of blood T cell repertoires in COVID-19. Profiling relied on immunoSEQ multiplex PCR, and the TCRdb table lists in-frame clones only, not all of them. The sample lists about 260,000 clones; roughly 79% were seen once. The source material was peripheral blood. All receptors come from an elderly woman with acute or convalescent COVID-19.

The V gene is TRBV5-4, the J gene TRBJ2-5, with 8 bases matching TRBD2. The CDR3 runs 16 residues. V dropped 3 bases and J dropped 1; count of bases not matched to a gene: 8. Germline V CDR1 and CDR2: SGHNT, YYREEE (reference sequence). CDR3 DNA sequence: TGTGCCAGCAGCTCCGGGGTAGCGGGGATCCAAGAGACCCAGTACTTC. This codes for CASSSGVAGIQETQYF.

This clone has a handful of counts. The rearrangement joins TRBV30 to TRBJ1-4; D possibly corresponds to TRBD1 (5 bases). Looked up from germline, CDR1 is GTSNPN and CDR2 is SVGIG (reference sequence). The length of the CDR3 is 13 residues. V was trimmed by 2 bases and J by 4 bases, leaving 8 bases between them. The CDR3 protein is CAWSLQVNEKLFF. CDR3 in DNA: TGTGCCTGGAGTTTACAGGTTAATGAAAAACTGTTTTTT.

V gene TRBV9 combines with J gene TRBJ2-1; the D gene is possibly TRBD2 (7 bases). The CDR3 is 14 amino acids. Trimming left V 0 bases short and J 14 bases short, with 18 bases between. Germline CDR1 and CDR2: SGDLS and YYNGEE. CDR3 DNA sequence: TGTGCCAGCAGCGTAGCTCCGCAGGGGAGGGGGAAGTTCTTC. It is translated as CASSVAPQGRGKFF.

This clone was counted a few times. This chain joins TRBV28 and TRBJ2-1; D is uncertain. With 5 bases removed from V and 10 bases from J, the gap between germline ends came to 21 bases. The CDR3 totals 15 residues. The germline gives CDR1 MDHEN, CDR2 SYDVKM. The CDR3 protein is CASSPLGQQVLEQFF. The DNA for the CDR3 is TGTGCCAGCAGTCCCCTGGGTCAGCAGGTTCTCGAGCAGTTCTTC. The full variable domain, in which reference TRBV28 and TRBJ2-1 provide the parts outside the CDR3, is DVKVTQSSRYLVKRTGEKVFLECVQDMDHENMFWYRQDPGLGLRLIYFSYDVKMKEKGDIPEGYSVSREKKERFSLILESASTNQTSMYLCASSPLGQQVLEQFFGPGTRLTVL.

The V gene is TRBV7-2, the J gene TRBJ2-1; TRBD2 aligns across 8 bases. V dropped 1 base and J dropped 7; count of bases not matched to a gene: 6. The CDR3 runs 15 residues. Looked up from germline, CDR1 is SGHTA and CDR2 is FQGNSA. The CDR3 DNA sequence: TGTGCCAGCAGCTTAGTTGCGGGAGGTCGGAATGAGCAGTTCTTC. Its translation: CASSLVAGGRNEQFF.

V and J are TRBV24-1 and TRBJ2-2; 11 nucleotides line up with TRBD1. Per the germline V gene, CDR1 is KGHDR and CDR2 is SFDVKD. The CDR3 is made up of 17 amino acids. Trimming took 4 bases from V and 4 from J; bases not matched to a gene: 7. The CDR3 DNA sequence: TGTGCCACCAGTGACCCGAAGGACAGGGGGCCCACCGGGGAGCTGTTTTTT. The encoded protein is CATSDPKDRGPTGELFF.

The chain links TRBV5-4 to TRBJ2-5; a possible D gene is TRBD2 (6 bases). The length of the CDR3 is 13 residues. CDR1 SGHNT and CDR2 YYREEE come from the germline V gene (reference sequence). V lost 4 bases to trimming and J lost 2 bases, with 9 bases between them. The CDR3 DNA sequence: TGTGCCAGCAGCACGGGACTGCAAGAGACCCAGTACTTC. Encoded protein: CASSTGLQETQYF.

The rearrangement joins TRBV5-6 to TRBJ2-2, with D maybe TRBD2 (7 bases). The CDR3 spans 13 residues. Per germline, CDR1 SGHDT and CDR2 YYEEEE. The V gene lost 3 bases and the J gene lost 7 bases, with 10 bases spanning the gap. In DNA, the CDR3 is TGTGCCAGCAGCTGGGAGGGGGGCGGGGAGCTGTTTTTT. It is translated as CASSWEGGGELFF.

This sequence joins TRBV7-9 and TRBJ1-2; D not certain. V was pared by 6 bases and J by 5 bases, with 13 bases between. CDR1 is SEHNR, CDR2 FQNEAQ, per germline (reference sequence). The CDR3 totals 13 residues. The CDR3 reads CASSEEGRYGYTF. In DNA, the CDR3 is TGTGCCAGCAGTGAGGAGGGTCGGTATGGCTACACCTTC. Using reference TRBV7-9 and TRBJ1-2 for the parts outside the CDR3, the full variable domain is DTGVSQNPRHKITKRGQNVTFRCDPISEHNRLYWYRQTLGQGPEFLTYFQNEAQLEKSRLLSDRFSAERPKGSFSTLEIQRTEQGDSAMYLCASSEEGRYGYTFGSGTRLTVV.

This rearrangement joins TRBV7-6 to TRBJ2-7; 11 bases align to TRBD2. Germline CDR1 SGHVS, CDR2 FNYEAQ. J lost 1 base, V lost 5 bases, and 4 bases had no gene match. The CDR3 has 15 amino acids. CDR3 protein: CASSLTSGRSYEQYF. The CDR3, as DNA: TGTGCCAGCAGCCTTACTAGCGGGAGATCCTACGAGCAGTACTTC.

Only one count was recorded for this clone. This rearrangement joins TRBV7-2 to TRBJ1-1; D is possibly TRBD1 (6 bases). Per germline, CDR1 SGHTA and CDR2 FQGNSA. Trimming cost V 5 bases and J 1 base, with 14 bases left between them. The CDR3 totals 15 residues. CDR3 coding DNA: TGTGCCAGCAGCAAAAACAGGGCCGAGAACACTGAAGCTTTCTTT. Its protein is CASSKNRAENTEAFF.

This clone has a handful of counts. The chain couples TRBV30 to TRBJ1-2, with D uncertain. V was shortened by 3 bases and J by 2 bases, with 13 bases between the two germline ends. CDR1 is GTSNPN and CDR2 is SVGIG in the germline V gene (reference sequence). This CDR3 has 14 residues. The CDR3 bases are TGTGCCTGGAGCACCTCAGGCGCAAACTATGGCTACACCTTC. Protein product: CAWSTSGANYGYTF.

The chain uses TRBV3-1 (or the pseudogene TRBV3-2) and TRBJ2-2; 8 bases map to TRBD2. CDR3 length equals 17 residues. Germline assignment: CDR1 LGHDT and CDR2 YNNKEL (reference sequence). Trimming removed 5 bases from V and 5 bases from J; junction bases left unmatched: 13. CDR3 sequence (DNA): TGTGCCAGCAGCTTTGTAGACGGGAGGGAGGGGACCGGGGAGCTGTTTTTT. Protein: CASSFVDGREGTGELFF.

The rearrangement links TRBV5-1 to TRBJ2-3, with D tentatively TRBD2 (6 bases). V was clipped by 0 bases and J by 1 base, with 15 bases between them. The CDR3 spans 17 residues. Germline V gives CDR1 SGHRS, CDR2 YFSETQ. DNA for the CDR3: TGCGCCAGCAGCTTGGGGCCTAGCGCGTCGGGCACAGATACGCAGTATTTT. It translates to CASSLGPSASGTDTQYF.

This rearrangement joins TRBV24-1 to TRBJ2-4; 13 bases fit TRBD2. V was pared by 4 bases and J by 8 bases, with 7 bases of the junction left unmatched. CDR3 length: 16 residues. Germline V gene lookup returns CDR1 KGHDR and CDR2 SFDVKD. DNA of the CDR3: TGTGCCACCAGTGACTCTGGACTAGCGGGAGTTGACATTCAGTACTTC. Residues: CATSDSGLAGVDIQYF.

The chain employs TRBV5-5 and TRBJ1-1, with a tentative D call TRBD1 (6 bases). The CDR3 runs to 17 residues. The ends were cut back, 0 bases at V and 1 base at J, with 16 bases in the middle. Germline-derived CDR1 and CDR2 are SGHKS and YYEKEE (reference sequence). CDR3: CASSLDPGGAGNTEAFF. The CDR3 DNA reads TGTGCCAGCAGCTTGGACCCGGGGGGGGCCGGGAACACTGAAGCTTTCTTT.